Below, 3 T cell receptor beta chains from the same sample are listed, as sequenced in a study of early T cells in non-severe SARS-CoV-2 infection. TCRdb re-called the 5' RACE reads through MiXCR, storing one row per CDR3 protein. The sample yields 75,000 to 90,000 distinct CDR3 sequences, more than 12% seen once. The sample comprised whole blood. The source is an adult who was a healthcare worker with PCR-confirmed SARS-CoV-2 infection or an uninfected control (not recorded which).

Comments on this clonotype: A junction boundary mismatches the germline segment, possibly from a read error. The rearrangement links TRBV29-1 to TRBJ1-1; TRBD1 is a possible D gene (5 bases). CDR1 is SQVTM, CDR2 ANQGSEA, per germline. There are 15 residues in the CDR3. Here the CDR3 reads CSVETTSRVNTEAFF. CDR3 coding DNA: TGCAGCGTTGAAACAACGAGCAGGGTGAATACTGAAGCTTTCTTT.

This clonotype turned up a few times. This chain joins TRBV2 and TRBJ2-1; 12 bases agree with TRBD2. Germline V lookup: CDR1 SNHLY, CDR2 FYNNEI. The junction had 8 bases not matched to a gene; V was cut back by 4 bases and J by 7 bases. This CDR3 has 16 amino acids. The CDR3 sequence: CASSGSLAGGRNEQFF. The CDR3 DNA sequence: TGTGCCAGCAGTGGATCTCTAGCGGGAGGGAGGAATGAGCAGTTCTTC.

Only a few counts were recorded for this clonotype. This chain connects TRBV19 to TRBJ2-4; D remains ambiguous. Per germline, CDR1 LNHDA and CDR2 SQIVND (reference sequence). The CDR3 contains 13 residues. The ends were cut back, 3 bases at V and 1 base at J, with 4 bases in the middle. In DNA, the CDR3 is TGTGCCAGTAGTATTGGCGCCAAAAACATTCAGTACTTC. This sequence encodes CASSIGAKNIQYF.